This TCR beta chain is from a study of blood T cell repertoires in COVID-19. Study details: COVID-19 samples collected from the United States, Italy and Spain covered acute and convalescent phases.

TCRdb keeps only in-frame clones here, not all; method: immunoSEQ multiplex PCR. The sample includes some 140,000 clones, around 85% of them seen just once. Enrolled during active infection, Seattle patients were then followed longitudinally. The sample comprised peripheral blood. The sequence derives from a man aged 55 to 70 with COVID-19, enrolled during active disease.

The CDR3: CASRGGLAVDTQYF. The CDR3 coding sequence is TGCGCCAGCAGAGGAGGGCTAGCGGTAGATACGCAGTATTTT. The chain recombines TRBV5-1 with TRBJ2-3; 7 bases are shared with TRBD2. The germline V gene has CDR1 SGHRS and CDR2 YFSETQ. The CDR3 runs to 14 residues. The V and J ends lost 5 bases and 5 bases, in that order; junction bases with no gene match: 8. The variable domain in full, completed from reference TRBV5-1 and TRBJ2-3, reads KAGVTQTPRYLIKTRGQQVTLSCSPISGHRSVSWYQQTPGQGLQFLFEYFSETQRNKGNFPGRFSGRQFSNSRSEMNVSTLELGDSALYLCASRGGLAVDTQYFGPGTRLTVL.